This TCR beta chain was found in a study of blood T cells in healthy people across ages. Healthy Caucasian individuals from Russia aged roughly 6 to 90 served as donors. It was around 9 milliliters of peripheral blood that were drawn from each donor. This clonotype appeared a few times. Primed by a sample-barcoded 5' primer and a J-beta primer mix, a second PCR proceeded for 7 to 11 cycles. Using its own MiXCR run on the 5' RACE reads, TCRdb lists one record per CDR3 protein. Of 540,000 or so distinct CDR3 sequences in the sample, 25% to 30% were seen once. The CDR3 is 16 residues long. Germline CDR1 SGHRS, CDR2 YFSETQ. The ends were cut back, 3 bases at V and 5 bases at J, with 20 bases in the middle.

The sequence was obtained from a woman in her sixties or seventies in good health. The sample taken for sequencing was blood. The chain has TRBV5-1 and TRBJ2-5, with D hard to call. The CDR3 protein is CASSSGRGRARETQYF. CDR3 bases: TGCGCCAGCAGCTCCGGAAGAGGCCGAGCTCGGGAGACCCAGTACTTC.